This T cell receptor beta chain is drawn from a study of shared clonotypes between healthy human individuals. Overall study: The composition of the donors was a couple of women and a few men aged 18 to 49.

Only Caucasian adults living in Nashville, Tennessee made up the donor group. Splitting the CD4+ cells yielded a CD45RA+ naive subset and a CD45RA-negative memory subset. The authors distributed each subset's genomic DNA evenly over several immunoSEQ plates. The method was immunoSEQ multiplex PCR; TCRdb's version includes in-frame clones alone and lacks a portion of them. The sample consists of roughly 2.5 million clones, more than 80% of them appearing once. CDR3 length: 16 residues. Germline trimming cut 3 bases from V and 5 bases from J; bases unmatched to any gene: 6. Germline V gene sequence: CDR1 SGDLS, CDR2 YYNGEE.

This TCR came from a man aged 18 to 29 in good health. J is TRBJ2-3 and V is TRBV9, with 13 nucleotides matching TRBD2. The source material was naive CD4+ T cells sorted from blood. As for subset: CD45RA+ positively selected. The CDR3 nucleotides are TGTGCCAGCAGCGCCCAACTAGCGGGAGGGGAAGATACGCAGTATTTT. Residues: CASSAQLAGGEDTQYF.